This T cell receptor beta chain was captured by sequencing in a study of glioma-infiltrating T cells after dendritic cell vaccination. About the research overall: Three intradermal dendritic cell vaccine injections were given every two weeks.

This clone has just one count. The CDR3 is made up of 13 amino acids. Germline V gene lookup returns CDR1 MNHEY and CDR2 SVGAGI. V lost 7 bases and J lost 3, with 13 bases in between. The table came from immunoSEQ multiplex PCR; TCRdb's copy has only in-frame clones and leaves some out. Among around 73,000 clones, roughly 82% were seen once, and the ten largest hold roughly 2%. This sequence originates from a human donor with glioblastoma. The V gene is TRBV6-5, the J gene TRBJ2-7; TRBD2 might be the D (6 bases). The sample here was blood, taken before dendritic cell vaccination. CDR3 loop: CASTNGGFYEQYF. Written as DNA, the CDR3 is TGTGCCAGCACCAACGGGGGTTTCTACGAGCAGTACTTC.